These 4 T cell receptor beta chains share one sample of origin, sequenced in a study of cytomegalovirus exposure and HLA in healthy donors. With 60 Vbeta and 13 Jbeta primers, the PCR was carried out. TCRdb's copy holds only in-frame clones and misses some; the assay was immunoSEQ multiplex PCR. The data hold under 200,000 clones, with about 76% observed a single time. The sequencing sample was made of PBMCs. These receptors originate from a woman between 40 and 55 years old in good health and CMV-seropositive.

The V call is TRBV27, the J call TRBJ2-5, with D perhaps TRBD1 (5 bases). The CDR3 covers 14 residues. Germline-derived CDR1 and CDR2 are MNHEY and SMNVEV (reference sequence). The V and J ends lost 5 bases and 1 base respectively, with 11 bases between them. The CDR3 loop is CASSTRQTQETQYF. The CDR3 DNA reads TGTGCCAGCAGTACAAGACAGACCCAAGAGACCCAGTACTTC.

In nucleotides, the CDR3 is TGTGCTAGTGGAGCTCTCCTGGGAGAGACCGGGGAGCTGTTTTTT. Translating it yields CASGALLGETGELFF. The chain employs TRBV12-5 and TRBJ2-2, with D possibly being TRBD2 (5 bases). Trimming took 6 bases from V and 5 from J, leaving 16 bases between them. This CDR3 has 15 amino acids. The germline CDR1 and CDR2 sequences are LGHNT and FRNRAP.

The chain recombines TRBV4-2 with TRBJ1-1; TRBD1 is a possible D gene (5 bases). The germline CDR1 and CDR2 sequences are LGHNA and YNFKEQ. V lost 0 bases and J lost 5, with 13 bases in between. The CDR3 has 15 amino acids. The CDR3 reads CASSQDLTGDTEAFF. The CDR3 bases are TGTGCCAGCAGCCAAGATCTAACAGGCGATACTGAAGCTTTCTTT.

The chain links TRBV2 to TRBJ1-3; D perhaps matches TRBD1 (6 bases). Germline V gene lookup returns CDR1 SNHLY and CDR2 FYNNEI. V was shortened by 4 bases and J by 3 bases, with 7 bases between the two germline ends. The CDR3 contains 13 residues. The CDR3 reads CASSGGLGNTIYF. The CDR3 nucleotides read TGTGCCAGCAGTGGGGGGCTTGGAAACACCATATATTTT.